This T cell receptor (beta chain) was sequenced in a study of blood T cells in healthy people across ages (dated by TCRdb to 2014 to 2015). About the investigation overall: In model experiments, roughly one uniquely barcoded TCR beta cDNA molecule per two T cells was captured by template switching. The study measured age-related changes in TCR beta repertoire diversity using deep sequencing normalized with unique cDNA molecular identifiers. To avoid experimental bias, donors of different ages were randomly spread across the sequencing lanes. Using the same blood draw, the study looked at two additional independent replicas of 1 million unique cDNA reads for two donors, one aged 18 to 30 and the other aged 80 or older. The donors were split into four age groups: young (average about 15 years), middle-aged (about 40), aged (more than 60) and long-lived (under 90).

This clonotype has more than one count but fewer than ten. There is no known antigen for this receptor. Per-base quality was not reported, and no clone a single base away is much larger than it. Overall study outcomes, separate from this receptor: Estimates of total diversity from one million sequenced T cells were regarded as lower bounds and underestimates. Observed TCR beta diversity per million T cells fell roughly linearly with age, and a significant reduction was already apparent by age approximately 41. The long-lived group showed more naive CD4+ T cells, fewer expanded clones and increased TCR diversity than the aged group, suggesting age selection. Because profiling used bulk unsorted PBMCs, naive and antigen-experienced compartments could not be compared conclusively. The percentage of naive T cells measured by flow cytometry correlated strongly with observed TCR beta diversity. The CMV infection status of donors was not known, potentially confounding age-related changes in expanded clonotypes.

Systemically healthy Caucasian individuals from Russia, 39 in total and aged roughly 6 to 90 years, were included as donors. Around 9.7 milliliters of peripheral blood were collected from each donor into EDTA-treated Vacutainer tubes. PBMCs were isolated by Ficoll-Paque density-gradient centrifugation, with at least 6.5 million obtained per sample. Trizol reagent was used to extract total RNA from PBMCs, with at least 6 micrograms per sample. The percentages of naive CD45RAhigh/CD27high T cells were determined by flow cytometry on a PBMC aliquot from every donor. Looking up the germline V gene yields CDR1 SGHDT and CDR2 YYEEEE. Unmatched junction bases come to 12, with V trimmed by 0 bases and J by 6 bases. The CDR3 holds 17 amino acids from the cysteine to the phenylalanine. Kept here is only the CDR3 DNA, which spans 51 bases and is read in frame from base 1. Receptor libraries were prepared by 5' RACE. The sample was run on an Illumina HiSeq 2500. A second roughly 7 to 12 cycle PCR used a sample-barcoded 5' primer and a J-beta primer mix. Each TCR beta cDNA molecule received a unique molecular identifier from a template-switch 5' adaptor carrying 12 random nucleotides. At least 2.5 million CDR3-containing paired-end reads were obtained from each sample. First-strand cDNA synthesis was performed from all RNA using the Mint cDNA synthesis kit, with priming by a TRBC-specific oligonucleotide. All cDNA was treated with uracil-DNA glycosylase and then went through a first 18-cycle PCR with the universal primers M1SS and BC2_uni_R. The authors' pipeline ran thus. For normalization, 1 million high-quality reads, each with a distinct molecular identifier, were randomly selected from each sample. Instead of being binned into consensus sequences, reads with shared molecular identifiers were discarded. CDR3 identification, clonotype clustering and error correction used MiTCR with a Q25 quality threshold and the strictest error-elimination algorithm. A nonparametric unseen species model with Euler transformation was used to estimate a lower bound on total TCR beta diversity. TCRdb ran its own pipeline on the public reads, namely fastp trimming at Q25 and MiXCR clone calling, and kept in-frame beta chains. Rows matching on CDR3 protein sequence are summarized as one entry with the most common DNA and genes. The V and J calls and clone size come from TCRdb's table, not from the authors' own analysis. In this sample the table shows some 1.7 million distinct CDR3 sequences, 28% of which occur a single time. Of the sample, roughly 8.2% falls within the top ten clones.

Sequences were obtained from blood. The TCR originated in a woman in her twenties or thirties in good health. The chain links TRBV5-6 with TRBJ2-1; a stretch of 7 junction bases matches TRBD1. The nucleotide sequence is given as TGTGCCAGCAGCTTGGACAGGGGCGCAACTAGGGCCAATGAGCAGTTCTTC. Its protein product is CASSLDRGATRANEQFF.